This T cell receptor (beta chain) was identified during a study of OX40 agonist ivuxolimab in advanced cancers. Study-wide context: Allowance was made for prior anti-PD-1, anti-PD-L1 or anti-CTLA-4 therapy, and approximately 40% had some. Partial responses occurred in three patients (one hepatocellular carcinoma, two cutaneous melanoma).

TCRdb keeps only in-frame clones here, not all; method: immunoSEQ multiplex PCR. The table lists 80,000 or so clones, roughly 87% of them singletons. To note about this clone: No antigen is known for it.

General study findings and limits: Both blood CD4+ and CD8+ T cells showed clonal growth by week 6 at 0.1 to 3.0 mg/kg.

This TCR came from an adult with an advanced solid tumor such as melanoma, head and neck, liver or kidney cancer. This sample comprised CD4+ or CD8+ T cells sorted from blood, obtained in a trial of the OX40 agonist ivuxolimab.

The CDR3 DNA is TGTGCCAGCAGCTTAGGGAGGGCAGATACGCAGTATTTT. It is translated as CASSLGRADTQYF. The V gene is TRBV7-2, the J gene TRBJ2-3, with D perhaps matching TRBD2 (6 bases). Trimming cost V 1 base and J 4 bases, with 6 bases left between them. This CDR3 has 13 residues. The germline gives CDR1 SGHTA, CDR2 FQGNSA.